The clone carrying this T cell receptor (beta chain) was seen only once. This specimen belongs to a study of PD-L1 blockade in urothelial cancer. Across the whole study: About 85% of the 29 patients were men whose urothelial cancer was bladder-origin. Analysis of the blood was performed 3 weeks (second dose) and 6 weeks after treatment start.

CDR1 and CDR2 (germline): ENHRY, SYGVKD. V shed 3 bases and J shed 5 bases, with 14 bases lying between them. This CDR3 spans 14 amino acids. Data came from immunoSEQ multiplex PCR; TCRdb stores just in-frame clones and leaves some out. The repertoire holds 57,000 or so clones, with 82% as singletons. The sequenced sample was PBMCs, obtained around atezolizumab (anti-PD-L1) treatment. This chain uses TRBV10-3 with TRBJ2-7; perhaps TRBD2 as D (6 bases). The clonotype comes from a man between 65 and 85 years old with urothelial cancer. The CDR3: CAISDRGYGDEQYF. For the CDR3, the DNA is TGTGCCATCAGTGATCGGGGGTACGGCGACGAGCAGTACTTC.